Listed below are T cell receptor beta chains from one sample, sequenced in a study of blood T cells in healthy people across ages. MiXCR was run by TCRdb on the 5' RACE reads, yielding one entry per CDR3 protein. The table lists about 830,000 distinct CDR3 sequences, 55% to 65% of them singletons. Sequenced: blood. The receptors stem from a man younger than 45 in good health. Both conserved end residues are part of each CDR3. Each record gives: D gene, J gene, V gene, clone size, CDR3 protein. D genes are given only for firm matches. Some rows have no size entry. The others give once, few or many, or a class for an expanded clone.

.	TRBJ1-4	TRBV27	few	CASSLNGATNEKLFF
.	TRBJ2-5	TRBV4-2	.	CASSASNAPQETQYF
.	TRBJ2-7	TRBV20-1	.	CSASHYEQYF
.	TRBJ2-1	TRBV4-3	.	CASSQGPSGNEQFF
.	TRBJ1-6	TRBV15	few	CATSVRIDLNSPLHF
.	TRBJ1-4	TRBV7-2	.	CASSLVGGFEEKLFF
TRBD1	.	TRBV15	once	CATSREMIGQGAHEQYF
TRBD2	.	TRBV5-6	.	CASSRGVANEQYF
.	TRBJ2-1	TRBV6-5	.	CASSYSRPVTYNEQFF
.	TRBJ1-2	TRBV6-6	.	CASSSEGHYGYTF
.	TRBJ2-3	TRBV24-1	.	CATGQRGTDTQYF
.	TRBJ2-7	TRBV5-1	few	CASSLGHQVSYEQYF
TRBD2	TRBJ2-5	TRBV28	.	CASSLGQGAGQETQYF
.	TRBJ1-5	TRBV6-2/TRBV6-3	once	CASKGAEINQPQHF
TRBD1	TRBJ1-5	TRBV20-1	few	CSARAGGGLNQPQHF
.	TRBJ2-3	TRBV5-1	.	CASGTRQRSTDTRYF
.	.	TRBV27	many	CASSLLGTQYF
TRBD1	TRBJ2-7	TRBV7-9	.	CASIGLGQGDEQYF
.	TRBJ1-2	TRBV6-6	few	CASRTHGGDYGYTF
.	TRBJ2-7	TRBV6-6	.	CASSYNRDYEQYF
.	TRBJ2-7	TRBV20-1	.	CSAYEAGRSYEQYF
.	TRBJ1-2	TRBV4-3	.	CASSQVNRDHGYTF
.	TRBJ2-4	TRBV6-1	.	CASTQIRQANIQYF
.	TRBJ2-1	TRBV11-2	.	CASSFFAGSSYNEQFF
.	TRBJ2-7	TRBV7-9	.	CASSLSRLRERFTYEQYF
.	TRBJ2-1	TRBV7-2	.	CASSFLGRINEQFF
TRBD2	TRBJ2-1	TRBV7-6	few	CASSYLGGSGGALRNEQFF
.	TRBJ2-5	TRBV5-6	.	CASSLERRGKETQYF
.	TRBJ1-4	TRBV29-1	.	CSVRKTNEKLFF
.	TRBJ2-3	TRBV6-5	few	CASSYGPPGDTQYF
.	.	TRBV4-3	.	CASSQATGSYETQYF
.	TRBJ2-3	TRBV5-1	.	CASSLEGGRPDTQYF
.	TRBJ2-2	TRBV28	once	CASTGWWDTGELFF
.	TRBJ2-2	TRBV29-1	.	CSVGQGGSTGELFF
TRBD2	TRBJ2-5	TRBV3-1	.	CASSRNSGQETQYF
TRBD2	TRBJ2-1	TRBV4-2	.	CANSQPGLAGRGGRNEQFF
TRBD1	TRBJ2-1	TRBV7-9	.	CASSLAGTGESEQFF
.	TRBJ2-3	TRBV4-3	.	CASSQDSGVSTDTQYF
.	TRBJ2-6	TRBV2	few	CASVGVSFSGANVLTF
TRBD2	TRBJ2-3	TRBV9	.	CASSVSGGPPSTDTQYF
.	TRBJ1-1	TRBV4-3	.	CASSQGRRGSTEAFF
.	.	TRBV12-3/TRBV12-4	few	CASRASTYEQYF
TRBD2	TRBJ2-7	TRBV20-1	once	CSAEGGGPSYEQYF
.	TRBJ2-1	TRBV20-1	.	CSAEHYNEQFF
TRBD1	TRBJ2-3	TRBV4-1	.	CASSQESSDRGTDTQYF
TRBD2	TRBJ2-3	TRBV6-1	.	CASYSLNSGGRDTQYF
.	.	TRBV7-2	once	CASSLNRRETQYF
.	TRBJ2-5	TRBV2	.	CASVTRGGTQETQYF
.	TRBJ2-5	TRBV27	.	CASSFGRRGETQYF
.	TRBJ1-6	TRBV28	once	CASSTVQGLGSPLHF
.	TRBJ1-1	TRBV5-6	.	CASSFFPRQLEAFF
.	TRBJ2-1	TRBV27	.	CASSLSGAGRVQFF
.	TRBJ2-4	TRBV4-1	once	CASSPREPTFLAKNIQYF
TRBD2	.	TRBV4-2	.	CASSQLGAGQGINIQYF
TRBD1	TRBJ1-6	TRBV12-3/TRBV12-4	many	CASSPGQGNSPLHF
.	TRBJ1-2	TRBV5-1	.	CASSLGTPNNYGYTF
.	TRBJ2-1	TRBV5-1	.	CASSLESSSEQFF
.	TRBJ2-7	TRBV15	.	CATSRYRVGNEQYF
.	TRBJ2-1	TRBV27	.	CASSLLGLEQFF
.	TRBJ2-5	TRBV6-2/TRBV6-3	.	CASRAQVETQYF